These T cell receptor beta chains were read from a single sample in a study of OX40 agonist ivuxolimab in advanced cancers. Clones were sequenced by immunoSEQ multiplex PCR, and TCRdb holds only the in-frame ones, with some missing. The sample has approximately 82,000 clones; approximately 86% are singletons. The source material was CD4+ or CD8+ T cells sorted from blood, sampled in a trial of the OX40 agonist ivuxolimab. These receptors were taken from an adult with an advanced solid tumor such as melanoma, head and neck, liver or kidney cancer. The CDR3 runs from the conserved cysteine through the conserved F or W. A D gene is named only where the DNA matches it firmly. Not all rows give a size; the values are once, few, many and, for expanded clones, a class.

clone size	D gene	V gene	J gene	CDR3 protein	CDR3 DNA
-	TRBD2	TRBV27	TRBJ2-7	CASHLAAAPYEQYF	TGTGCCAGCCACCTAGCGGCAGCTCCCTACGAGCAGTACTTC
once	-	TRBV20-1	TRBJ1-2	CSARWGYGYTF	TGCAGTGCTAGATGGGGTTATGGCTACACCTTC
-	-	TRBV4-1	TRBJ2-5	CASRGGILETQYF	TGCGCCAGCCGAGGCGGGATTTTGGAGACCCAGTACTTC
-	-	TRBV29-1	TRBJ1-2	CSVEDKGVYGYTF	TGCAGCGTTGAAGATAAGGGAGTCTATGGCTACACCTTC
-	TRBD1	TRBV28	TRBJ1-1	CASTPGGWVNTEAFF	TGTGCCAGCACCCCAGGGGGCTGGGTGAACACTGAAGCTTTCTTT
-	-	TRBV19	TRBJ2-3	CASRGEVIDTQYF	TGTGCCTCGAGGGGGGAGGTGATAGATACGCAGTATTTT
-	-	TRBV27	TRBJ1-1	CASSFRAAGPLSLNTEAFF	TGTGCCAGCAGTTTCAGGGCCGCGGGGCCCCTGAGCTTGAACACTGAAGCTTTCTTT
-	-	TRBV6-1	TRBJ2-7	CASSLKVYEQYF	TGTGCCAGCAGTCTTAAGGTCTACGAGCAGTACTTC
-	TRBD1	TRBV6-1	TRBJ1-5	CASRPGQSNQPQHF	TGTGCCAGCAGACCGGGACAGTCCAATCAGCCCCAGCATTTT
-	TRBD1	TRBV18	TRBJ1-4	CASSPRKGQGNAEVAKLFF	TGTGCCAGCTCACCAAGGAAGGGACAGGGGAACGCCGAGGTAGCGAAACTGTTTTTT
-	TRBD1	TRBV19	TRBJ2-2	CASISGGRKAGELFF	TGTGCCAGTATCTCAGGGGGCAGGAAGGCCGGGGAGCTGTTTTTT
-	TRBD1	TRBV25-1	TRBJ1-6	CASSDYRGGNSPLHF	TGTGCCAGCAGTGATTACAGGGGAGGAAATTCACCCCTCCACTTT
-	TRBD2	TRBV27	TRBJ2-5	CASSLRTSGSWETQYF	TGTGCCAGCAGTTTGAGGACTAGCGGGAGTTGGGAGACCCAGTACTTC
-	TRBD1	TRBV7-2	TRBJ1-2	CASSLATGGGYGYTF	TGTGCCAGCAGCTTAGCAACAGGGGGGGGCTATGGCTACACCTTC
few	-	TRBV27	TRBJ2-5	CASGWGRTVQETQYF	TGTGCCAGCGGGTGGGGGAGGACAGTCCAAGAGACCCAGTACTTC
-	-	TRBV7-2	TRBJ2-3	CASSLAAGSTDTQYF	TGTGCCAGCAGCTTAGCGGCAGGGAGCACAGATACGCAGTATTTT
-	-	TRBV29-1	TRBJ2-7	CSVGKEGEEQYF	TGCAGCGTTGGGAAGGAGGGGGAGGAGCAGTACTTC
-	-	TRBV7-8	TRBJ1-5	CASSPPGVNQPQHF	TGTGCCAGCAGCCCCCCGGGGGTGAATCAGCCCCAGCATTTT
-	-	TRBV6-1	TRBJ1-5	CASSEGYREAQHF	TGTGCCAGCAGTGAAGGTTACCGCGAGGCCCAGCATTTT
once	-	TRBV7-9	TRBJ1-1	CALAGQGQHRGNTEAFF	TGTGCCCTCGCCGGGCAGGGGCAACATCGGGGGAACACTGAAGCTTTCTTT
-	TRBD2	TRBV10-3	TRBJ2-7	CAISRQGGTSGGEQYF	TGTGCCATCAGCAGACAGGGAGGGACTAGCGGGGGCGAGCAGTACTTC
-	-	TRBV7-9	TRBJ1-2	CASSLERTIGGYTF	TGTGCCAGCAGCTTAGAACGGACCATTGGCGGCTACACCTTC
-	-	TRBV20-1	TRBJ2-7	CSAQPGGEQYF	TGCAGTGCTCAGCCTGGGGGGGAGCAGTACTTC
-	-	TRBV6-4	TRBJ2-3	CATRATASTDTQYF	TGTGCCACAAGGGCCACAGCGAGCACAGATACGCAGTATTTT
-	-	TRBV30	TRBJ1-5	CAWSVPGVWGQPQHF	TGTGCCTGGAGTGTACCGGGGGTGTGGGGTCAGCCCCAGCATTTT
-	TRBD2	TRBV7-2	TRBJ2-2	CASRRGVGELFF	TGTGCCAGCAGGCGGGGGGTCGGGGAGCTGTTTTTT
-	-	TRBV2	TRBJ1-5	CASSDGPSGNQPQHF	TGTGCCAGCAGTGATGGCCCCTCGGGCAATCAGCCCCAGCATTTT
-	TRBD1	TRBV2	TRBJ2-3	CASSEDRQGSGTDTQYF	TGTGCCAGTAGTGAGGATAGACAGGGGTCCGGCACAGATACGCAGTATTTT
-	-	TRBV29-1	TRBJ1-1	CSVGNPPGVNTEAFF	TGCAGCGTTGGGAACCCCCCCGGGGTGAACACTGAAGCTTTCTTT
-	TRBD2	TRBV29-1	TRBJ2-5	CSATPPLAGGGETQYF	TGCAGCGCCACGCCTCCACTAGCGGGAGGAGGAGAGACCCAGTACTTC
-	TRBD1	TRBV19	TRBJ2-2	CATTQGAGELFF	TGTGCCACCACCCAGGGGGCCGGGGAGCTGTTTTTT
-	TRBD2	TRBV10-3	TRBJ2-3	CAIGGLAASSTDTQYF	TGTGCCATCGGGGGACTAGCTGCTTCTAGCACAGATACGCAGTATTTT
-	-	TRBV28	TRBJ2-5	CASSQGKETQYF	TGTGCCAGCAGCCAGGGAAAAGAGACCCAGTACTTC
-	TRBD1	TRBV5-1	TRBJ2-5	CASSPDRFQETQYF	TGCGCCAGCAGCCCGGACAGGTTCCAAGAGACCCAGTACTTC
-	TRBD2	TRBV7-6	TRBJ2-7	CASSLDASGTSGRNYEQYF	TGTGCCAGCAGCTTAGACGCCTCCGGGACTAGCGGGAGGAATTACGAGCAGTACTTC
-	TRBD1	TRBV5-4	TRBJ2-3	CASSGRRTGGTDTQYF	TGTGCCAGCAGCGGAAGGAGGACAGGGGGCACAGATACGCAGTATTTT